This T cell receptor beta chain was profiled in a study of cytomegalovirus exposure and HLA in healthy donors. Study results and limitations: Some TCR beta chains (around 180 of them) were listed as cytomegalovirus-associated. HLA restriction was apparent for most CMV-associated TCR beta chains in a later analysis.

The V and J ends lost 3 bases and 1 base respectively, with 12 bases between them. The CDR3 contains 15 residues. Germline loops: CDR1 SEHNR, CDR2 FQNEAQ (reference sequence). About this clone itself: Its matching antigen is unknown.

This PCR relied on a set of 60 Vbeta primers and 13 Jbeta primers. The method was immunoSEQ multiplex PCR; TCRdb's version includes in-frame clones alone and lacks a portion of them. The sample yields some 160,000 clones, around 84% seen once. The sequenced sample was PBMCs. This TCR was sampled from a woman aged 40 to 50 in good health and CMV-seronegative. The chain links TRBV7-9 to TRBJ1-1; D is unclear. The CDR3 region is CASSFETEKNTEAFF. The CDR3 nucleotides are TGTGCCAGCAGCTTTGAGACGGAGAAGAACACTGAAGCTTTCTTT. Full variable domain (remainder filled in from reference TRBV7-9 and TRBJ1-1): DTGVSQNPRHKITKRGQNVTFRCDPISEHNRLYWYRQTLGQGPEFLTYFQNEAQLEKSRLLSDRFSAERPKGSFSTLEIQRTEQGDSAMYLCASSFETEKNTEAFFGQGTRLTVV.